The rows below give T cell receptor beta chains drawn from one sample of a study of blood T cell repertoires in COVID-19. Profiled with immunoSEQ multiplex PCR; TCRdb holds only in-frame clones, not every one. The repertoire has about 260,000 clones, around 80% of them found once; the top ten carry roughly 4%. The sample comprised PBMCs or T cells enriched from blood (not recorded which). These receptors were taken from a man under 40 with acute COVID-19. CDR3s include the opening cysteine and the closing phenylalanine or tryptophan. D genes are given only for firm matches. Clone size, where shown, is once, few, many, or a class for clones that have expanded.

D,J,V,size,DNA,CDR3
TRBD2,TRBJ2-3,TRBV7-9,NA,TGTGCCAGCAGATTAACTAGCGGGAGGACTTCGGATACGCAGTATTTT,CASRLTSGRTSDTQYF
NA,TRBJ2-5,TRBV5-1,NA,TGCGCCAGCAGCTTTTCAGGGTCCTACCAAGAGACCCAGTACTTC,CASSFSGSYQETQYF
NA,TRBJ2-4,TRBV4-1,NA,TGCGCCAGCAGCCAAGATATTAGTGTAATAGCCAAAAACATTCAGTACTTC,CASSQDISVIAKNIQYF
NA,TRBJ1-3,TRBV24-1,NA,TGTGCCACCAGTGATGCGGCAGACTCTGGAAACACCATATATTTT,CATSDAADSGNTIYF
TRBD2,TRBJ2-1,TRBV4-3,NA,TGCGCCAGCAGCCAAGATACTAGCGGGACCGACAATGAGCAGTTCTTC,CASSQDTSGTDNEQFF
NA,TRBJ2-6,TRBV6-5,many,TGTGCCAGCATACCAGAAAGCTCTGGGGCCAACGTCCTGACTTTC,CASIPESSGANVLTF
NA,TRBJ1-2,TRBV28,few,TGTGCCACCGGGAGCGGGGGTTATGCAGGCTACACCTTC,CATGSGGYAGYTF
TRBD1,TRBJ1-1,TRBV12-3/TRBV12-4,few,TGTGCCAGCAGAGAGACAGGGGTCACTGAAGCTTTCTTT,CASRETGVTEAFF
NA,TRBJ1-2,TRBV3-1/TRBV3-2,NA,TGTGCCAGCAGCCAAGATTTAACAGGGTATGGTGGCTACACCTTC,CASSQDLTGYGGYTF
NA,TRBJ1-5,TRBV7-2,NA,TGTGCCAGCAGCTTAGTTTCTTCCTGGGGGGGCGGTAGGCCCCAGCATTTT,CASSLVSSWGGGRPQHF
TRBD1,TRBJ1-4,TRBV7-2,once,TGTGCCAGCAGGAAAGGGGGCAGGGTGGAAAAACTGTTTTTT,CASRKGGRVEKLFF
NA,TRBJ2-2,TRBV6-4,NA,TGTGCCAGCAGTGACTCATCGGGGAAGGCGGGACACACCGGGGAGCTGTTTTTT,CASSDSSGKAGHTGELFF
TRBD2,TRBJ2-3,TRBV5-6,NA,TGTGCCAGCAGCTTGGAGCTAGCGGGACGCACAGATACGCAGTATTTT,CASSLELAGRTDTQYF
NA,TRBJ2-2,TRBV11-2,NA,TGTGCCAGCAGCTCAGTATCGACCGGGGAGCTGTTTTTT,CASSSVSTGELFF
TRBD2,TRBJ2-1,TRBV5-4,NA,TGTGCCAGCAGCTCTAGCGGTGACTCCTACAATGAGCAGTTCTTC,CASSSSGDSYNEQFF
TRBD2,TRBJ2-1,TRBV19,NA,TGTGCCAGTAGAGTAGCGGGGGGGCCCCTTAGTCCTGAGCAGTTCTTC,CASRVAGGPLSPEQFF
TRBD2,TRBJ2-1,TRBV6-5,NA,TGTGCCAGCCGTAGCGGGGAGAACTCCTACAATGAGCAGTTCTTC,CASRSGENSYNEQFF
NA,TRBJ1-3,TRBV18,NA,TGTGCCAGCTCACCCATCTACCGACAAGGGGCGGAAGGAAACACCATATATTTT,CASSPIYRQGAEGNTIYF
NA,TRBJ1-4,TRBV2,NA,TGTGCCAGCAGTGACGGAGTTGGGTCGGAAAAACTGTTTTTT,CASSDGVGSEKLFF
NA,TRBJ1-2,TRBV4-2,NA,TGTGCCAGCAGCCAAACGTTTCCCCTCGAGTTGACTATCGGCTACACCTTC,CASSQTFPLELTIGYTF
NA,TRBJ1-2,TRBV28,NA,TGTGCCAGCAGTTTACTCGTCCCCTCTGGCTACACCTTC,CASSLLVPSGYTF
TRBD1,TRBJ1-5,TRBV10-3,NA,TGTGCCATCGGACAGGGAAATCAGCCCCAGCATTTT,CAIGQGNQPQHF
TRBD1,TRBJ1-5,TRBV7-2,NA,TGTGCCAGCAGAGCGACAGGGGGAAACAATCAGCCCCAGCATTTT,CASRATGGNNQPQHF
TRBD2,TRBJ2-1,TRBV5-6,NA,TGTGCCAGCAGTCGCGGGACTAGCGGTTACAATGAGCAGTTCTTC,CASSRGTSGYNEQFF
TRBD1,TRBJ1-5,TRBV18,NA,TGTGCCAGCTCACCAGGGGGACAGGGAACTCTAAATCAGCCCCAGCATTTT,CASSPGGQGTLNQPQHF
NA,TRBJ1-2,TRBV6-5,once,TGTGCCAGCAAGTTGCTGCAAGCTCGAGGCTACACCTTC,CASKLLQARGYTF
TRBD2,TRBJ2-1,TRBV24-1,NA,TGTGCCACCAGTGAGACGGGACTAGCGGGAGGTAATGAGCAGTTCTTC,CATSETGLAGGNEQFF
TRBD1,TRBJ1-1,TRBV12-3/TRBV12-4,NA,TGTGCCATCAGTTTTGGACAGGGGACTGAAGCTTTCTTT,CAISFGQGTEAFF
TRBD1,TRBJ1-5,TRBV27,NA,TGTGCCAGCAGTTTTTCCGGGACAGGGGTTCAGCCCCAGCATTTT,CASSFSGTGVQPQHF
NA,TRBJ1-1,TRBV19,NA,TGTGCCAGTAGTATGGGAGGGAGGACTGAAGCTTTCTTT,CASSMGGRTEAFF
NA,TRBJ2-2,TRBV5-5,NA,TGTGCCAGCAGCCCGCTTGGGCCCACGAACACCGGGGAGCTGTTTTTT,CASSPLGPTNTGELFF
NA,TRBJ1-6,TRBV5-1,NA,TGCGCCAGCAGCTTGGGAGTCGGTAATTCACCCCTCCACTTT,CASSLGVGNSPLHF
TRBD1,TRBJ1-1,TRBV15,NA,TGTGCCACCAGCAGTCCGGACAGGGGCACTGAAGCTTTCTTT,CATSSPDRGTEAFF
NA,TRBJ1-5,TRBV5-1,NA,TGCGCCAGCAGTGAGGTACCGGACAATCAGCCCCAGCATTTT,CASSEVPDNQPQHF
NA,TRBJ1-1,TRBV27,once,TGTGCCAGCAGTTCTACAGGCGCGAACACTGAAGCTTTCTTT,CASSSTGANTEAFF
NA,TRBJ1-5,TRBV6-5,NA,TGTGCCACTAAACCAGGGCCTAGCAATCAGCCCCAGCATTTT,CATKPGPSNQPQHF
TRBD1,TRBJ1-5,TRBV30,NA,TGTGCCTGGAGTGTACCCGGGGACAGTCAGCCCCAGCATTTT,CAWSVPGDSQPQHF
TRBD2,TRBJ2-6,TRBV6-5,NA,TGTGCCAGCAGCAAAGCGGGATCTGGGGCCAACGTCCTGACTTTC,CASSKAGSGANVLTF
NA,TRBJ1-2,TRBV6-5,NA,TGTGCCAGCAGCTCCGGGGGATGGGACTGGAGCTACACCTTC,CASSSGGWDWSYTF
NA,TRBJ1-4,TRBV27,NA,TGTGCCAGCAGCTTGGGCAGAAAAATGGATAATGAAAAACTGTTTTTT,CASSLGRKMDNEKLFF
NA,TRBJ1-6,TRBV2,NA,TGTGCCAGCAGTGCCCACCAGGGAAGCTCCTATAATTCACCCCTCCACTTT,CASSAHQGSSYNSPLHF
NA,TRBJ1-5,TRBV11-2,few,TGTGCCAGCAGCCGGGAGGCGGGTGGCAATCAGCCCCAGCATTTT,CASSREAGGNQPQHF
TRBD2,TRBJ2-5,TRBV11-3,NA,TGTGCCAGCAGCTCCCCCCCGACTAGCGCCCAAGAGACCCAGTACTTC,CASSSPPTSAQETQYF
TRBD1,TRBJ1-1,TRBV24-1,NA,TGTGCCACCAGTGACCCTCGGGACAGGGGGCCGACTGAAGCTTTCTTT,CATSDPRDRGPTEAFF
NA,TRBJ2-3,TRBV5-5,NA,TGTGCCAGCAGCTTACCGTCAGTCGGGGATACGCAGTATTTT,CASSLPSVGDTQYF
TRBD1,TRBJ1-5,TRBV15,NA,TGTGCCACCAGCACCCCCGGGACAGGTCTTAGAAGTGATCAGCCCCAGCATTTT,CATSTPGTGLRSDQPQHF
TRBD1,TRBJ1-4,TRBV5-1,NA,TGCGCCAGCAGCTTAGACAGGGTTGATGAAAAACTGTTTTTT,CASSLDRVDEKLFF
TRBD1,TRBJ1-3,TRBV19,NA,TGTGCCAGTAGCACAGGGGGCGCGGTAGGAAACACCATATATTTT,CASSTGGAVGNTIYF
NA,TRBJ2-3,TRBV2,NA,TGTGCCAGCAGTGAAACTAGGACCCCTAGCACAGATACGCAGTATTTT,CASSETRTPSTDTQYF
NA,TRBJ2-1,TRBV5-4,once,TGTGCCAGCAGCTTGTCGAGGCAAGAGCAGTTCTTC,CASSLSRQEQFF
NA,TRBJ1-1,TRBV21-1,NA,TGTGCCAGCGTTAGTGAGGCTGAGAACACTGAAGCTTTCTTT,CASVSEAENTEAFF
NA,TRBJ2-5,TRBV21-1,NA,TGTGCCAGCAGCAAAGATTATGATGGGAAGGGACAGGGGTCCGAGACCCAGTACTTC,CASSKDYDGKGQGSETQYF
TRBD1,TRBJ1-3,TRBV5-4,once,TGTGCCAGCAGCATCGACAGGGGCTCTGGAAACACCATATATTTT,CASSIDRGSGNTIYF
NA,TRBJ1-6,TRBV12-3/TRBV12-4,once,TGTGCCAGCTCCCGACGGGATTCCCTCCACTTT,CASSRRDSLHF
NA,TRBJ1-2,TRBV5-6,NA,TGTGCCAGCAGCTTGGTCTCGGAGGGGGGCTACACCTTC,CASSLVSEGGYTF
NA,TRBJ1-1,TRBV6-5,NA,TGTGCCAGCAGTTACTTCTTGTACGAGGGCACTGAAGCTTTCTTT,CASSYFLYEGTEAFF
TRBD1,TRBJ1-1,TRBV7-9,NA,TGTGCCAGCAGCCGGACAGGGGTGAACACTGAAGCTTTCTTT,CASSRTGVNTEAFF